This T cell receptor (beta chain) was observed in a study of T-cell reconstitution after alpha-beta-depleted transplantation in children. Study conclusions and caveats: Several hundred expanded graft clones reportedly were the source of alpha-beta T cells about two months after transplant. Once a year had passed after transplant, T-cell counts and diversity came mostly from newly produced T cells.

Remarks on this clonotype: What it binds is unknown.

The CDR3 spans 16 residues. Germline values: CDR1 SGHDN, CDR2 FVKESK. Germline trimming cut 0 bases from V and 6 bases from J; bases unmatched to any gene: 7. Unique molecular identifiers featured in how the TCRbeta library was prepared. TCRdb reprocessed the PCR reads with MiXCR, giving one entry per CDR3 protein. Of 440,000 or so distinct CDR3 sequences in the sample, approximately 41% are singletons; the top ten hold 27%. The clonotype was recovered from a girl aged 2-10 years with aplastic anemia, due to receive a stem cell transplant. The gene calls are TRBV14 and TRBJ2-5; 10 bases match TRBD1. The material sequenced was PBMCs, taken before TCRalphabeta/CD19-depleted stem cell transplant. CDR3 sequence reads: CASSQDLGTGVKTQYF. CDR3 DNA: TGTGCCAGCAGCCAAGATCTCGGGACAGGGGTAAAGACCCAGTACTTC. Full variable domain (rest looked up from reference TRBV14 and TRBJ2-5): EAGVTQFPSHSVIEKGQTVTLRCDPISGHDNLYWYRRVMGKEIKFLLHFVKESKQDESGMPNNRFLAERTGGTYSTLKVQPAELEDSGVYFCASSQDLGTGVKTQYFGPGTRLLVL.